This T cell receptor (beta chain) was sequenced during a study of graft-versus-host responses after intestinal transplantation. About the study: Recipients got multivisceral, liver-intestinal, or isolated intestinal transplants. Anti-thymocyte globulin was used for induction in all recipients, who then took tacrolimus and steroids for roughly 3 years. Broader study findings: GvH clones turned up in recipient marrow; some had shown up first in ileum or blood.

For this clone: What it binds is not known.

The CDR3 contains 11 residues. Between the trimmed V and J ends, which lost 5 bases and 8 bases, there was a span of 9 bases. The germline gives CDR1 SEHNR, CDR2 FQNEAQ (reference sequence). Clones were read by immunoSEQ multiplex PCR, and TCRdb kept only the in-frame ones, dropping some. The table lists over 15,000 clones, roughly 74% of them singletons, with around 3.6% in the top ten. Intraepithelial and lamina propria lymphocytes were released after the graft tissue was processed. This clonotype was sampled from a human patient who received an intestinal transplant, so some T cells may come from the graft donor. The chain couples TRBV7-9 to TRBJ1-2; no clear D gene. The sequencing used ileum tissue, collected 14 days after transplant. CDR3 DNA sequence: TGTGCCAGCAGCGAGAGGGTAGGCTACACCTTC. It is translated as CASSERVGYTF.